The subject of this entry is one T cell receptor beta chain. Per the study methods: Reference gene primers were amplified, and this amplification served to estimate nucleated cell counts. Libraries were prepared by immunoSEQ multiplex PCR; TCRdb keeps only in-frame clonotypes and omits some of them. The V and J calls and the clone size are those of that table, but D and trimming were determined from the DNA. The sample has about 200,000 clones; about 88% are singletons. This entry belongs to a study of blood T cell repertoires in COVID-19. Study-wide background: In each case, the material was cDNA or gDNA derived from T cells, B-cell-depleted T cells, or PBMCs.

The CDR3 sequence is 17 residues long. Germline V gives CDR1 ENHRY, CDR2 SYGVKD. After removal of 10 bases from V and 2 bases from J, the junction contained 16 bases not matched to a gene. Material for sequencing was peripheral blood. The chain links TRBV10-3 to TRBJ1-5; TRBD1 aligns across 8 bases. The sequence was obtained from a woman older than 75 with acute or convalescent COVID-19. Here the CDR3 reads CATSGPTGDPGNQPQHF. In DNA, the CDR3 is TGTGCCACAAGCGGCCCGACAGGGGATCCGGGCAATCAGCCCCAGCATTTT.